The 27 T cell receptor beta chains in this list originate from one sample, sequenced in a study of long-term antiretroviral therapy in people with HIV. Version v3.0 of the immunoSEQ assay ran at survey level. Sequencing was performed with immunoSEQ multiplex PCR; in TCRdb, only in-frame clones are kept and a portion is missing. This table has tens of thousands of clones, under 85% appearing once. This specimen was unsorted PBMCs, taken 1 year after starting antiretroviral therapy. These receptors all stem from a man between 18 and 35 years old with HIV.

The rearrangement uses TRBV20-1 and TRBJ2-3; D may be TRBD2 (6 bases). The germline CDR1 and CDR2 sequences are DFQATT and SNEGSKA (reference sequence). The CDR3 length is 10 residues. CDR3 residues: CAGSTDTQYF. The CDR3 DNA reads as TGCGCGGGGAGCACAGATACGCAGTATTTT.

CDR3 residues: CASGLNRGAQETQYF. The CDR3 DNA sequence: TGTGCTAGTGGTTTGAACAGGGGAGCCCAAGAGACCCAGTACTTC. This rearrangement joins TRBV12-5 to TRBJ2-5; 7 bases are a match to TRBD1. Germline lookup yields CDR1 LGHNT and CDR2 FRNRAP. There are 15 residues in the CDR3. J was trimmed by 1 base and V by 2 bases; bases with no gene match: 4.

This rearrangement joins TRBV28 to TRBJ1-1; 7 bases agree with TRBD1. Per germline, CDR1 MDHEN and CDR2 SYDVKM. The CDR3 extends over 14 amino acids. V was pared by 3 bases and J by 0 bases, with 1 base of the junction left unmatched. The CDR3 is CASSLGQMNTEAFF. The CDR3 bases are TGTGCCAGCAGTTTGGGACAGATGAACACTGAAGCTTTCTTT.

The chain is built from TRBV5-1 and TRBJ1-1, with 7 bases that match TRBD1. The CDR3 contains 13 residues. The V and J ends lost 3 bases and 5 bases, in that order; junction bases with no gene match: 4. In germline, CDR1 is SGHRS, CDR2 YFSETQ. As DNA, the CDR3 is TGCGCCAGCAGCTCGACAGGGAGGACTGAAGCTTTCTTT. Protein: CASSSTGRTEAFF.

The CDR3 protein is CASSPGGGSSASGSDYEQYF. CDR3 DNA: TGTGCCAGCAGCCCGGGAGGGGGGTCCTCGGCTAGCGGGTCTGACTACGAGCAGTACTTC. V gene TRBV7-6 combines with J gene TRBJ2-7; 8 bases are shared with TRBD2. Germline CDR1 reads SGHVS; CDR2 reads FNYEAQ. J gave up 3 bases and V 5 bases, and 24 bases lay outside the gene matches. The CDR3 loop spans 20 amino acids.

This chain uses TRBV15 with TRBJ2-4; tentative D call: TRBD2 (7 bases). This CDR3 comprises 16 residues. Germline lookup yields CDR1 LNHNV and CDR2 YYDKDF (reference sequence). Trimming pared 5 bases from V and 5 bases from J, leaving 19 bases between. The CDR3 spells CATSGRAGEGENIQYF. The CDR3 nucleotides are TGTGCCACCAGCGGGAGGGCAGGGGAGGGGGAAAACATTCAGTACTTC.

This chain joins TRBV10-2 and TRBJ1-1; 7 bases are shared with TRBD1. The V gene end was trimmed by 6 bases and the J gene end by 5 bases; junction bases not matched to a gene: 9. Germline V gene sequence: CDR1 WSHSY, CDR2 SAAADI. CDR3 length: 14 residues. CDR3 nucleotides: TGCGCCAGCAGACTCACGACAGGGTGGACTGAAGCTTTCTTT. Amino acid sequence: CASRLTTGWTEAFF.

The V gene is TRBV5-1, the J gene TRBJ2-7; no reliable D call. V shed 0 bases and J shed 2 bases, with 6 bases lying between them. CDR1 is SGHRS, CDR2 YFSETQ, per germline. CDR3 length: 13 residues. The CDR3 loop reads CASSLDRTYEQYF. CDR3 DNA: TGCGCCAGCAGCTTGGACAGAACCTACGAGCAGTACTTC.

The V call is TRBV7-6, the J call TRBJ2-5; the match to TRBD1 covers 8 bases. This CDR3 has 15 amino acids. V lost 3 bases to trimming and J lost 1 base; unmatched junction nucleotides: 4. Germline values: CDR1 SGHVS, CDR2 FNYEAQ. This chain's CDR3 is CASSLTGTGQETQYF. The CDR3 DNA reads as TGTGCCAGCAGCTTGACCGGGACAGGCCAAGAGACCCAGTACTTC.

V usage is TRBV6-5 and J usage is TRBJ1-1, with D maybe TRBD1 (6 bases). V lost 7 bases, J lost 1 base, and 13 bases lay in between. This CDR3 contains 14 residues. CDR1 and CDR2 from the germline V gene are MNHEY and SVGAGI. CDR3 residues: CASTPGTSNTEAFF. Written as DNA, the CDR3 is TGTGCCAGCACCCCCGGGACATCGAACACTGAAGCTTTCTTT.

This clone was seen only once. The gene calls are TRBV25-1 and TRBJ2-1; D not certain. CDR1 is MGHDK, CDR2 SYGVNS, per germline. Trimming took 4 bases from V and 6 from J, leaving 4 bases between them. The CDR3 sequence is 11 residues long. This chain's CDR3 is CASSVLNEQFF. The CDR3 DNA reads TGTGCCAGCAGTGTACTCAATGAGCAGTTCTTC.

This clone was seen a few times. The gene calls are TRBV9 and TRBJ2-2, with 9 positions matching TRBD1. V shed 3 bases, J shed 1 base, and the junction held 7 bases outside the gene matches. This CDR3 contains 17 residues. Germline V lookup: CDR1 SGDLS, CDR2 YYNGEE. The CDR3 bases are TGTGCCAGCAGCGCCCCCCGGGACAGGGTGAACACCGGGGAGCTGTTTTTT. Its translation: CASSAPRDRVNTGELFF.

This clone was counted only a few times. The chain joins TRBV2 to TRBJ1-1; the D gene is possibly TRBD1 (6 bases). Trimming shortened V by 7 bases and J by 5 bases, and 20 bases separated the two germline ends. Germline loops: CDR1 SNHLY, CDR2 FYNNEI. The CDR3 runs to 15 residues. This chain's CDR3 is CASTEGGRPVTEAFF. CDR3 DNA: TGTGCCAGCACCGAAGGGGGACGCCCCGTTACTGAAGCTTTCTTT.

The chain recombines TRBV15 with TRBJ1-2; TRBD1 matches at 8 bases. The CDR3 is 13 amino acids. Trimming took 4 bases from V and 8 from J; bases not matched to a gene: 6. Germline V gene sequence: CDR1 LNHNV, CDR2 YYDKDF (reference sequence). The CDR3 reads CATSTDRARGYTF. DNA of the CDR3: TGTGCCACCAGCACGGACAGGGCGAGAGGCTACACCTTC.

The chain employs TRBV29-1 and TRBJ2-2; the D is unclear. The CDR3 spans 15 residues. The germline V gene has CDR1 SQVTM and CDR2 ANQGSEA. Trimming stripped 5 bases from V and 6 bases from J, with 19 bases between. CDR3 in amino acids: CSVHPSKSGAGELFF. In DNA, the CDR3 is TGCAGCGTTCACCCGTCTAAAAGTGGAGCCGGGGAGCTGTTTTTT.

The chain joins TRBV7-8 to TRBJ2-2; 10 bases match TRBD2. V lost 5 bases to trimming and J lost 4 bases; unmatched junction nucleotides: 4. The CDR3 totals 15 residues. Germline assignment: CDR1 SGHVS and CDR2 FQNEAQ. The CDR3, as DNA: TGTGCCAGCAGCCAAAGGACTAGCGGCACCGGGGAGCTGTTTTTT. Translating gives CASSQRTSGTGELFF.

V is TRBV11-1 and J is TRBJ1-2; tentative D call: TRBD1 (6 bases). Per germline, CDR1 SGHAT and CDR2 FQDESV (reference sequence). Trimming removed 5 bases at V and 8 bases at J, with 12 bases between. This CDR3 has 12 amino acids. CDR3 region: CASSVGQFGYTF. CDR3 in DNA: TGTGCCAGCAGCGTAGGACAGTTCGGCTACACCTTC. The variable domain in full, with the rest retrieved from reference TRBV11-1 and TRBJ1-2, is EAEVAQSPRYKITEKSQAVAFWCDPISGHATLYWYRQILGQGPELLVQFQDESVVDDSQLPKDRFSAERLKGVDSTLKIQPAELGDSAMYLCASSVGQFGYTFGSGTRLTVV.

The chain carries TRBV7-3 and TRBJ2-1; 9 nucleotides match TRBD2. In germline, CDR1 is SGHTA, CDR2 FQGTGA. V was clipped by 5 bases and J by 3 bases; unmatched bases: 5. The CDR3 totals 15 residues. The CDR3 here is CASSPGTSLYNEQFF. For the CDR3, the DNA is TGTGCCAGCAGCCCCGGGACTAGCCTCTACAATGAGCAGTTCTTC.

The gene calls are TRBV11-3 and TRBJ2-5, with D hard to call. The germline V and J ends were trimmed by 5 bases and 7 bases, with 17 bases remaining between them. Germline V gene sequence: CDR1 SGHNT, CDR2 YENEEA. CDR3 length equals 14 residues. CDR3 in amino acids: CASSPGPNMGTQYF. Here the CDR3 DNA reads TGTGCCAGCAGCCCAGGCCCCAATATGGGGACCCAGTACTTC. The entire variable domain, with the rest obtained from reference TRBV11-3 and TRBJ2-5, is as follows: EAGVVQSPRYKIIEKKQPVAFWCNPISGHNTLYWYLQNLGQGPELLIRYENEEAVDDSQLPKDRFSAERLKGVDSTLKIQPAELGDSAVYLCASSPGPNMGTQYFGPGTRLLVL.

This clone was observed a few times. The CDR3 region has the DNA TGCGCCAGCAGTGACGGGATTTATGGCTACACCTTC. This sequence encodes CASSDGIYGYTF. The chain couples TRBV10-1 to TRBJ1-2, with D hard to call. This CDR3 region has 12 residues. With 3 bases removed from V and 5 bases from J, the gap between germline ends came to 7 bases. The germline V gene encodes CDR1 WNHNN and CDR2 SYGVQD (reference sequence).

The rearrangement joins TRBV5-6 to TRBJ2-4; TRBD1 matches 7 bases. From germline, CDR1 is SGHDT and CDR2 YYEEEE. The CDR3 is 12 residues long. Losses at the gene ends were 0 bases for V and 15 bases for J; bases not matched to a gene: 6. The chain's CDR3 is CASSLGVQGLYF. The CDR3 DNA reads as TGTGCCAGCAGCTTGGGGGTACAGGGGTTGTACTTC.

The J gene is TRBJ2-3, the V gene TRBV5-1; 11 bases fit TRBD2. Losses at the gene ends were 4 bases for V and 2 bases for J; bases not matched to a gene: 6. Germline-derived CDR1 and CDR2 are SGHRS and YFSETQ. The CDR3 extends over 16 amino acids. The CDR3 spells CASSPTSGGTTDTQYF. CDR3 DNA sequence: TGCGCCAGCAGCCCCACTAGCGGGGGAACCACAGATACGCAGTATTTT.

The chain links TRBV19 to TRBJ1-1, with 7 bases that match TRBD1. V lost 7 bases to trimming and J lost 8 bases; unmatched junction nucleotides: 7. Germline V CDR1 and CDR2: LNHDA, SQIVND (reference sequence). The CDR3 totals 12 residues. The DNA of the CDR3 is TGTGCCAGTACCACAGGGGAATCCGAAGCTTTCTTT. It specifies CASTTGESEAFF.

The chain links TRBV5-4 to TRBJ2-7; 8 nucleotides agree with TRBD1. CDR1 and CDR2 from the germline V gene are SGHNT and YYREEE (reference sequence). The CDR3 extends over 14 amino acids. V shed 3 bases and J 1 base; nucleotides not matched to a gene: 3. This CDR3 reads CASSSRGPSYEQYF. CDR3 bases: TGTGCCAGCAGCTCCAGGGGGCCGTCCTACGAGCAGTACTTC.

The chain recombines TRBV5-1 with TRBJ1-1; 8 bases align to TRBD1. Per the germline V gene, CDR1 is SGHRS and CDR2 is YFSETQ. V shed 1 base and J 3 bases; nucleotides not matched to a gene: 5. The CDR3 loop spans 15 amino acids. CDR3 sequence: CASSLRPGGHTEAFF. CDR3 bases: TGCGCCAGCAGCTTGCGGCCAGGGGGCCACACTGAAGCTTTCTTT. The whole variable domain, remainder taken from reference TRBV5-1 and TRBJ1-1, is KAGVTQTPRYLIKTRGQQVTLSCSPISGHRSVSWYQQTPGQGLQFLFEYFSETQRNKGNFPGRFSGRQFSNSRSEMNVSTLELGDSALYLCASSLRPGGHTEAFFGQGTRLTVV.

The V and J genes are TRBV19 and TRBJ1-3; D is ambiguous. Trimming shortened V by 3 bases and J by 0 bases, and 15 bases separated the two germline ends. The CDR3 has 17 residues. CDR1 and CDR2 from the germline V gene are LNHDA and SQIVND (reference sequence). The CDR3, as DNA: TGTGCCAGTAGTATTCATGGAGGACCCAGCTCTGGAAACACCATATATTTT. Protein: CASSIHGGPSSGNTIYF.

The rearrangement joins TRBV2 to TRBJ1-1; the match to TRBD1 covers 9 bases. V lost 10 bases, J lost 5 bases, and 5 bases stayed unmatched. From germline, CDR1 is SNHLY and CDR2 FYNNEI. CDR3 length: 12 residues. CDR3 coding DNA: TGTGCCACCCCCGGACAGGGGACTGAAGCTTTCTTT. Translating gives CATPGQGTEAFF.